The entry below gives a single TCR beta chain sequence along with its context. What it recognizes is unknown. Germline trimming cut 0 bases from V and 3 bases from J; bases unmatched to any gene: 2. This CDR3 is built from 14 residues. Germline CDR1 and CDR2: SGHRS and YFSETQ. The data were obtained in a study of cytomegalovirus exposure and HLA in healthy donors. Findings of the study overall: Most subjects' HLA-A and HLA-B alleles were reportedly predicted from TCR beta sequences.

Unrecorded immune exposure was likely among donors, who were nominally healthy when sampled. The study ran its PCR with 60 Vbeta and 13 Jbeta primers. The assay was immunoSEQ multiplex PCR, and TCRdb's table has in-frame clones only and misses some. The sample carries more than 85,000 clones, roughly 80% recorded once. This sequence joins TRBV5-1 and TRBJ2-7; 8 bases are shared with TRBD1. The sequencing input was PBMCs. The TCR sequence derives from a female donor in good health and CMV-seronegative. CDR3 sequence: CASSLVGQGYEQYF. The CDR3 coding sequence is TGCGCCAGCAGCTTGGTTGGACAGGGCTACGAGCAGTACTTC. Full variable domain (missing parts from reference TRBV5-1 and TRBJ2-7): KAGVTQTPRYLIKTRGQQVTLSCSPISGHRSVSWYQQTPGQGLQFLFEYFSETQRNKGNFPGRFSGRQFSNSRSEMNVSTLELGDSALYLCASSLVGQGYEQYFGPGTRLTVT.